A single sample is the source of the 30 T cell receptor beta chains below, sequenced in a study of neurological immune-mediated disorders. TCRdb re-called the 5' RACE reads with MiXCR, one entry per CDR3 protein. Counted here are 50,000 to 70,000 distinct CDR3 sequences, 4.5% to 5.5% occurring once; the ten biggest clones make up 6.5% to 7.5%. The sample consisted of PBMCs. The receptors shown here come from a man aged 30 to 39 with multiple sclerosis.

In its sample, this clonotype was seen a few times. The J gene is TRBJ2-1, the V gene TRBV20-1; D gene uncertain. V lost 6 bases and J 0 bases, leaving 15 bases between the germline ends. From germline, CDR1 is DFQATT and CDR2 SNEGSKA (reference sequence). The CDR3 sequence is 15 residues long. The CDR3 loop reads CSAPTLVSSYNEQFF. The CDR3 nucleotides are TGCAGTGCCCCCACTTTAGTAAGCTCCTACAATGAGCAGTTCTTC.

There are many counts of this clonotype. The chain recombines TRBV10-3 with TRBJ1-1, with D perhaps TRBD1 (5 bases). From germline, CDR1 is ENHRY and CDR2 SYGVKD. Deletions cut 0 bases from V and 10 bases from J, with 24 bases between. The CDR3 extends over 17 amino acids. In nucleotides, the CDR3 is TGTGCCATCAGTGAGTCGACAGTATCAGGTTCGACGTTGGCAGCTTTCTTT. The encoded protein is CAISESTVSGSTLAAFF.

In its sample, this clonotype was seen many times. This chain links TRBV4-1 with TRBJ1-1; 7 bases agree with TRBD1. This CDR3 spans 14 amino acids. CDR1 and CDR2 (germline): MGHRA, YSYEKL. With V trimmed by 4 bases and J by 4 bases, 6 bases remained unmatched. This CDR3 is CASSLATGRTEAFF. The CDR3 DNA sequence: TGCGCCAGCAGCCTGGCGACAGGGCGCACTGAAGCTTTCTTT.

The chain employs TRBV9 and TRBJ1-2; no clear D. The germline V and J ends were trimmed by 6 bases and 8 bases, with 14 bases remaining between them. Per germline, CDR1 SGDLS and CDR2 YYNGEE. The CDR3 runs 12 residues. The CDR3 DNA follows: TGTGCCAGCATATTGAACACACAAGGCTACACCTTC. Translation gives CASILNTQGYTF.

This clonotype has at least ten counts. This chain connects TRBV4-1 to TRBJ1-1; 12 nucleotides align to TRBD1. Germline V gives CDR1 MGHRA, CDR2 YSYEKL. Trimming cost V 4 bases and J 5 bases; bases outside gene matches: 11. This CDR3 contains 17 residues. The CDR3 DNA follows: TGCGCCAGCAGCCGATCACCAGGGACAGGGGGCAGGACTGAAGCTTTCTTT. Translation gives CASSRSPGTGGRTEAFF.

This clonotype was seen only a few times. The gene calls are TRBV24-1 and TRBJ2-3; D is perhaps TRBD1 or TRBD2 (5 bases each). Per the germline V gene, CDR1 is KGHDR and CDR2 is SFDVKD. The CDR3 spans 15 residues. Trimming removed 3 bases from V and 3 bases from J, with 12 bases in between. CDR3 sequence reads: CATSDGTAPTDTQYF. CDR3 DNA: TGTGCCACCAGTGATGGGACGGCACCGACAGATACGCAGTATTTT.

This clonotype has ten or more counts. The chain links TRBV5-1 to TRBJ2-2; no firm D call. V lost 2 bases to trimming and J lost 7 bases, with 3 bases between them. CDR1 SGHRS and CDR2 YFSETQ come from the germline V gene. CDR3 length equals 11 residues. Here the CDR3 reads CASSFDGELFF. The CDR3 nucleotides read TGCGCCAGCAGCTTCGACGGGGAGCTGTTTTTT.

This clonotype showed up many times. This chain uses TRBV18 with TRBJ1-1; TRBD1 matches 7 bases. CDR1 and CDR2 (germline): KGHSH, LQKENI. Unmatched junction bases numbered 2, after V lost 4 bases and J lost 6 bases. CDR3 length equals 12 residues. The DNA for the CDR3 is TGTGCCAGCTCACTTCAGGGGGCTGAAGCTTTCTTT. Translation gives CASSLQGAEAFF.

This clonotype appeared many times. The chain recombines TRBV7-2 with TRBJ1-1; D is undetermined. The CDR3 runs 12 residues. V shed 2 bases and J shed 3 bases, with 4 bases lying between them. The germline V gene encodes CDR1 SGHTA and CDR2 FQGNSA. CDR3 coding DNA: TGTGCCAGCAGCTTAAAGTACACTGAAGCTTTCTTT. This codes for CASSLKYTEAFF.

This clonotype was seen at least ten times. The chain has TRBV29-1 and TRBJ1-2; no clear D gene. Trimming pared 0 bases from V and 14 bases from J, leaving 10 bases between. This CDR3 is 10 amino acids long. Germline values: CDR1 SQVTM, CDR2 ANQGSEA. DNA for the CDR3: TGCAGCGTTGAAGATCTCGGCAGAACCTTC. Translation gives CSVEDLGRTF.

Ten or more counts support this clonotype. The chain has TRBV6-5 and TRBJ1-1, with D unresolved. This CDR3 spans 13 amino acids. Germline V CDR1 and CDR2: MNHEY, SVGAGI. V was clipped by 0 bases and J by 5 bases, with 7 bases between them. CDR3 coding DNA: TGTGCCAGCAGTTACTCCCTGGGGACTGAAGCTTTCTTT. Protein: CASSYSLGTEAFF.

This clonotype appeared a few times. The chain is built from TRBV30 and TRBJ1-1; perhaps TRBD1 as D (5 bases). V lost 0 bases to trimming and J lost 6 bases, with 5 bases between them. The CDR3 runs 11 residues. The V gene's germline CDR1 is GTSNPN and CDR2 SVGIG (reference sequence). Written as DNA, the CDR3 is TGTGCCTGGAGTGTGGGGCCTGAAGCTTTCTTT. Translating gives CAWSVGPEAFF. Supplemented by reference TRBV30 and TRBJ1-1, the full variable domain reads SQTIHQWPATLVQPVGSPLSLECTVEGTSNPNLYWYRQAAGRGLQLLFYSVGIGQISSEVPQNLSASRPQDRQFILSSKKLLLSDSGFYLCAWSVGPEAFFGQGTRLTVV.

The sample holds a few counts of this clonotype. J is TRBJ2-7 and V is TRBV10-2, with 8 bases identical to TRBD2. This CDR3 is 14 amino acids long. The germline CDR1 and CDR2 sequences are WSHSY and SAAADI. Losses at the gene ends were 5 bases for V and 2 bases for J; bases not matched to a gene: 5. The CDR3, as DNA: TGCGCCAGCAGTCGAGCGGGGGCCACCTACGAGCAGTACGTC. Amino acid sequence: CASSRAGATYEQYV.

This clonotype has at least ten counts. The rearrangement links TRBV5-1 to TRBJ1-2; 8 bases map to TRBD1. The germline CDR1 and CDR2 sequences are SGHRS and YFSETQ. CDR3 length: 14 residues. V gave up 0 bases and J gave up 4 bases; unmatched junction bases: 2. The CDR3 nucleotides are TGCGCCAGCAGCTTGGCCACAGGGGGCTATGGCTACACCTTC. Translation gives CASSLATGGYGYTF.

The chain has TRBV20-1 and TRBJ1-1; D uncertain. This CDR3 has 14 residues. V dropped 2 bases and J dropped 1 base, with 11 bases sitting between them. Germline V lookup: CDR1 DFQATT, CDR2 SNEGSKA (reference sequence). CDR3 residues: CSARKLPENTEAFF. CDR3 coding DNA: TGCAGTGCTAGAAAATTGCCGGAGAACACTGAAGCTTTCTTT.

The chain links TRBV9 to TRBJ1-1; 7 bases fit TRBD1. J gave up 6 bases and V 4 bases, and 9 bases lay outside the gene matches. This CDR3 has 14 residues. Per germline, CDR1 SGDLS and CDR2 YYNGEE. Here the CDR3 reads CASSTTGARAEAFF. The CDR3 coding sequence is TGTGCCAGCAGCACAACAGGGGCCCGCGCTGAAGCTTTCTTT.

This clonotype appeared a few times. This chain uses TRBV20-1 with TRBJ2-5; maybe TRBD1 (6 bases). From germline, CDR1 is DFQATT and CDR2 SNEGSKA (reference sequence). The CDR3 consists of 14 residues. The V and J ends lost 6 bases and 0 bases respectively, with 14 bases between them. CDR3 sequence: CSALPRTDQETQYF. CDR3 DNA sequence: TGCAGTGCCCTCCCTCGGACAGACCAAGAGACCCAGTACTTC.

This clonotype has at least ten counts. V and J are TRBV7-3 and TRBJ1-2, with 7 bases that match TRBD1. Per the germline V gene, CDR1 is SGHTA and CDR2 is FQGTGA. After removal of 5 bases from V and 2 bases from J, the junction contained 14 bases not matched to a gene. This CDR3 is built from 17 residues. Written as DNA, the CDR3 is TGTGCCAGCAGCCACCGGTCCCGGGACAGCTTCAACTATGGCTACACCTTC. The encoded protein is CASSHRSRDSFNYGYTF.

This clonotype was counted many times. V gene TRBV7-8 combines with J gene TRBJ2-5; D is unresolved. Trimming took 4 bases from V and 2 from J, leaving 11 bases between them. The CDR3 is made up of 14 amino acids. In germline, CDR1 is SGHVS, CDR2 FQNEAQ. CDR3 residues: CASSSSEPQETQYF. CDR3 nucleotide sequence: TGTGCCAGCAGCTCGTCCGAGCCTCAAGAGACCCAGTACTTC.

This clonotype was recorded many times. V gene TRBV6-6 combines with J gene TRBJ1-6; D is unclear. From germline, CDR1 is MNHNY and CDR2 SVGAGI (reference sequence). V lost 0 bases and J 7 bases, leaving 7 bases between the germline ends. The CDR3 length is 14 residues. CDR3 amino acids: CASSYSRENSPLHF. CDR3 nucleotide sequence: TGTGCCAGCAGTTACTCCCGGGAGAATTCACCCCTCCACTTT.

This clonotype has at least ten counts. The chain links TRBV30 to TRBJ1-2; a possible D gene is TRBD1 (5 bases). This CDR3 region has 14 residues. V lost 2 bases and J lost 4, with 14 bases in between. Per the germline V gene, CDR1 is GTSNPN and CDR2 is SVGIG (reference sequence). The CDR3, as DNA: TGTGCCTGGAGTCCCAGGGTCAGATCCTATGGCTACACCTTC. It codes for CAWSPRVRSYGYTF.

This clonotype was counted ten times or more. The chain recombines TRBV7-2 with TRBJ1-1, with 8 bases matching TRBD1. Germline CDR1 and CDR2: SGHTA and FQGNSA. J lost 0 bases, V lost 5 bases, and 8 bases had no gene match. This CDR3 contains 16 residues. The CDR3 sequence is CASSLGQGEMNTEAFF. CDR3 coding DNA: TGTGCCAGCAGCCTCGGACAGGGTGAGATGAACACTGAAGCTTTCTTT.

This clonotype was seen more than once but under ten times. One junction end does not reproduce the germline sequence, and a read error may be involved. This chain uses TRBV6-6 with TRBJ1-6; the D is unclear. Germline V lookup: CDR1 MNHNY, CDR2 SVGAGI (reference sequence). The CDR3 runs 12 residues. The CDR3 spells CASSRDTEPLNF. CDR3 in DNA: TGTGCCAGCAGTCGTGACACCGAACCCCTCAACTTT.

This clonotype was seen many times. The chain has TRBV5-1 and TRBJ2-2; D ambiguous. Germline CDR1 reads SGHRS; CDR2 reads YFSETQ. CDR3 length: 15 residues. V lost 0 bases, J lost 4 bases, and 10 bases lay in between. The CDR3 is CASSLAVASTGELFF. The CDR3 DNA follows: TGCGCCAGCAGCTTGGCCGTGGCTTCCACCGGGGAGCTGTTTTTT. The full variable domain, in which reference TRBV5-1 and TRBJ2-2 provide the parts outside the CDR3, is KAGVTQTPRYLIKTRGQQVTLSCSPISGHRSVSWYQQTPGQGLQFLFEYFSETQRNKGNFPGRFSGRQFSNSRSEMNVSTLELGDSALYLCASSLAVASTGELFFGEGSRLTVL.

This clonotype was counted ten times or more. The chain joins TRBV5-1 to TRBJ1-2; 7 bases map to TRBD1. This CDR3 spans 15 amino acids. Germline V lookup: CDR1 SGHRS, CDR2 YFSETQ. The V and J ends lost 0 bases and 3 bases, in that order; junction bases with no gene match: 5. The DNA of the CDR3 is TGCGCCAGCAGCTTGGAGGGACAGCCAGACTATGGCTACACCTTC. Protein product: CASSLEGQPDYGYTF.

This clonotype has ten or more counts. The chain couples TRBV7-8 to TRBJ1-2, with 9 bases that match TRBD1. The trim removed 5 bases at V and 7 bases at J, leaving 8 bases unmatched. CDR1 SGHVS and CDR2 FQNEAQ come from the germline V gene. The CDR3 is 14 amino acids. The CDR3 sequence: CASSPGQGSRGYTF. CDR3 nucleotides: TGTGCCAGCAGCCCAGGACAGGGGTCGCGTGGCTACACCTTC. Supplemented by reference TRBV7-8 and TRBJ1-2, the full variable domain reads GAGVSQSPRYKVAKRGQDVALRCDPISGHVSLFWYQQALGQGPEFLTYFQNEAQLDKSGLPSDRFFAERPEGSVSTLKIQRTQQEDSAVYLCASSPGQGSRGYTFGSGTRLTVV.

This clonotype was seen repeatedly, ten times or more. The V and J genes are TRBV5-5 and TRBJ2-7; TRBD1 matches 11 bases. Germline V gene data show CDR1 as SGHKS and CDR2 as YYEKEE (reference sequence). The CDR3 sequence is 14 residues long. The J segment lost 6 bases and the V segment lost 4 bases, leaving 6 bases of the junction unmatched. The CDR3 reads CASSPRTGGVEQYV. The DNA for the CDR3 is TGTGCCAGCAGCCCCCGGACAGGGGGCGTCGAGCAGTACGTC.

This rearrangement joins TRBV5-1 to TRBJ2-1; 7 bases are a match to TRBD2. From germline, CDR1 is SGHRS and CDR2 YFSETQ. The trim removed 7 bases at V and 16 bases at J, leaving 14 bases unmatched. There are 12 residues in the CDR3. The CDR3 DNA follows: TGCGCCAGCTGGGGGGGGACCCGACAAGAATTCTTC. Translating it yields CASWGGTRQEFF.

This chain joins TRBV4-1 and TRBJ1-5; 10 bases match TRBD1. The CDR3 loop spans 16 amino acids. The V gene end was trimmed by 3 bases and the J gene end by 7 bases; junction bases not matched to a gene: 9. The germline gives CDR1 MGHRA, CDR2 YSYEKL. The CDR3 reads CASSQPGQGKLQPQHF. The DNA for the CDR3 is TGCGCCAGCAGCCAGCCGGGACAGGGGAAATTACAGCCCCAGCATTTT.

This clonotype appeared many times. The V gene is TRBV12-3 or TRBV12-4, the J gene TRBJ1-1; 8 positions match TRBD1. After removal of 5 bases from V and 5 bases from J, the junction contained 1 base not matched to a gene. CDR3 size: 12 residues. The CDR3 DNA reads TGTGCCAGCAGTAGGACAGGGACTGAAGCTTTCTTT. Its protein is CASSRTGTEAFF.